This T cell receptor (beta chain) was recovered during a study of cytomegalovirus exposure and HLA in healthy donors. Study results and caveats: Cytomegalovirus association was assigned to 170 or so TCR beta chains.

Libraries were prepared by immunoSEQ multiplex PCR; TCRdb keeps only in-frame clonotypes and omits some of them. Of hundreds of thousands of clones in the sample, 70% to 90% were seen once. With regard to this clone: As yet, its antigen is unknown.

Sequencing used PBMCs. The TCR was taken from a woman aged 25 to 45 in good health and CMV-seropositive.

This CDR3 reads CASSNRVPNTEAFF. The CDR3, as DNA: TGTGCCAGTAGTAACAGGGTCCCGAACACTGAAGCTTTCTTT. The rearrangement joins TRBV19 to TRBJ1-1, with a tentative D call TRBD1 (6 bases). Per the germline V gene, CDR1 is LNHDA and CDR2 is SQIVND (reference sequence). Trimming took off 4 bases at V and 1 base at J, with 10 bases between the two ends. This CDR3 is 14 amino acids long.